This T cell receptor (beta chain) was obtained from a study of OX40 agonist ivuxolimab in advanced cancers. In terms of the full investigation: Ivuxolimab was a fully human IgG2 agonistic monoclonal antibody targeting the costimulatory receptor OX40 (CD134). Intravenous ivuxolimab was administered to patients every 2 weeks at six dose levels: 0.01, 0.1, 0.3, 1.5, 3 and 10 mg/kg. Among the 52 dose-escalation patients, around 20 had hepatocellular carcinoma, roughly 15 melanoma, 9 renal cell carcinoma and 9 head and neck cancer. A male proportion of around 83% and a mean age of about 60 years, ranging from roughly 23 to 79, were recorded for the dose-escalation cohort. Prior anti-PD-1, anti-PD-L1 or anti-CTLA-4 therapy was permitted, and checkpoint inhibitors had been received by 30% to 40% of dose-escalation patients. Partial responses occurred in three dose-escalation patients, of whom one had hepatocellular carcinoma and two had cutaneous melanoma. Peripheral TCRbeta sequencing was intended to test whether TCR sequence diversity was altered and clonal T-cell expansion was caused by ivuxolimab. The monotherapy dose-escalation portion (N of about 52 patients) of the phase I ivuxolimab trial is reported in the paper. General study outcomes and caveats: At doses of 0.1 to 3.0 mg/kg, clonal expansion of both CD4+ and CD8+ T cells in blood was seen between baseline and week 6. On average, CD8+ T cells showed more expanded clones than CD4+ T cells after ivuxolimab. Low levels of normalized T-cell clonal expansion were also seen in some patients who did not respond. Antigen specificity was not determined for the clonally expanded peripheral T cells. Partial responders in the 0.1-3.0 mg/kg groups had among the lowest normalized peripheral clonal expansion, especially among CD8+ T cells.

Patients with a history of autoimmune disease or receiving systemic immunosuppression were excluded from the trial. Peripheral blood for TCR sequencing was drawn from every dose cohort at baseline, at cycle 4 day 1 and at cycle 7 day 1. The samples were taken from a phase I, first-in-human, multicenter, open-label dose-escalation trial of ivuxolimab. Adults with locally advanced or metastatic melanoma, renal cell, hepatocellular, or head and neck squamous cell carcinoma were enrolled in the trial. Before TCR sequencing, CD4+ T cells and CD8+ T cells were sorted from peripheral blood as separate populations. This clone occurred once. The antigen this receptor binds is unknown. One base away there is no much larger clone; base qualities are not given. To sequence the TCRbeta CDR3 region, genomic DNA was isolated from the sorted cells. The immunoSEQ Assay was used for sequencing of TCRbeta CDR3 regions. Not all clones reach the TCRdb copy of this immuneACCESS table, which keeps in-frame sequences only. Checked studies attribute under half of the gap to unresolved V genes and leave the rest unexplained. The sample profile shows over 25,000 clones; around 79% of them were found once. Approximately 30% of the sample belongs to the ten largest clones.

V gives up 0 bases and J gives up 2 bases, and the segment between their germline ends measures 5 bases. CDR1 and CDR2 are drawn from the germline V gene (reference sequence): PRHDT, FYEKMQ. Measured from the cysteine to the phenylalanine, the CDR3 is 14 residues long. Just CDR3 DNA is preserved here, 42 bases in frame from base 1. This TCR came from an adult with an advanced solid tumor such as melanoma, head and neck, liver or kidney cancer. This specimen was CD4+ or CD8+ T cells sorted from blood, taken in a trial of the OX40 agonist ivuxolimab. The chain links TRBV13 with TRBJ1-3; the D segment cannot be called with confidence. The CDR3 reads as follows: CASSLGVTGNTIYF. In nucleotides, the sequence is TGTGCCAGCAGCTTAGGGGTTACTGGAAACACCATATATTTT.